This record concerns one TCR beta chain sequence. The antigen is not known. A much larger clone lies a single base off, so this may be a read error. Germline assignment: CDR1 SGHTA and CDR2 FQGNSA. The V and J ends lost 1 base and 3 bases respectively, with 14 bases between them. CDR3 length: 16 amino acids. This sample is part of a study of blood T cells in healthy people across ages. General study findings and limits: The donors' CMV status was not determined, possibly confounding changes in expanded clonotypes. Getting older went along with TCR beta diversity per million T cells dropping roughly linearly. Unsorted PBMCs prevented conclusive naive versus antigen-experienced comparison.

The use of a sample-barcoded 5' primer and a J-beta primer mix characterized a second PCR of roughly 6 to 11 cycles. Sequencing of every sample gave 2.5 million or more CDR3-containing paired-end reads. TCRdb used MiXCR to reprocess the 5' RACE reads, holding one entry per CDR3 protein. The sample yields hundreds of thousands of distinct CDR3 sequences, about 32% seen once. This clonotype was sampled from a woman aged 80 or older in good health. This rearrangement joins TRBV7-2 to TRBJ2-3; D perhaps matches TRBD2 (5 bases). Sequenced material: blood. The CDR3 DNA sequence: TGTGCCAGCAGCTTAGAGGGCCCAGCGGATACAGATACGCAGTATTTT. It encodes CASSLEGPADTDTQYF. The full variable domain, its missing parts supplied by reference TRBV7-2 and TRBJ2-3, is GAGVSQSPSNKVTEKGKDVELRCDPISGHTALYWYRQSLGQGLEFLIYFQGNSAPDKSGLPSDRFSAERTGGSVSTLTIQRTQQEDSAVYLCASSLEGPADTDTQYFGPGTRLTVL.